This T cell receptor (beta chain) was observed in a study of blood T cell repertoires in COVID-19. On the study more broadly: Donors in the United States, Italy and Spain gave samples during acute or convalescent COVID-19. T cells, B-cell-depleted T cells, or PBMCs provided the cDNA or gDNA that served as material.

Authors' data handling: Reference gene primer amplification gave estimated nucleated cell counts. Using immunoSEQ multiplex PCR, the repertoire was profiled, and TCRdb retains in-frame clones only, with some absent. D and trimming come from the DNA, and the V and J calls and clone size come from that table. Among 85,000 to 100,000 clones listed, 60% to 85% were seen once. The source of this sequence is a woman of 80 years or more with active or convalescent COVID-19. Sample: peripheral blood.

The CDR3 DNA follows: TGTGCCAGCAGTTTTCGACAGGGCCATAATGAAAAACTGTTTTTT. Its translation: CASSFRQGHNEKLFF. The V call is TRBV28, the J call TRBJ1-4, with 7 bases identical to TRBD1. The germline CDR1 and CDR2 sequences are MDHEN and SYDVKM. The V gene end was trimmed by 3 bases and the J gene end by 4 bases; junction bases not matched to a gene: 5. The CDR3 contains 15 residues.